A single TCR beta chain is shown here with its context. This sample was taken from a study of OX40 agonist ivuxolimab in advanced cancers. The table came from immunoSEQ multiplex PCR; TCRdb's copy has only in-frame clones and leaves some out. This sample carries about 38,000 clones, 89% of them seen once, and the ten largest clones take around 46%. Per germline, CDR1 MNHEY and CDR2 SVGAGI. Trimming removed 2 bases at V and 3 bases at J, with 10 bases between. The CDR3 length is 14 residues. The specimen comprised CD4+ or CD8+ T cells sorted from blood, sampled in a trial of the OX40 agonist ivuxolimab. This receptor was obtained from an adult with an advanced solid tumor such as melanoma, head and neck, liver or kidney cancer. The chain joins TRBV6-5 to TRBJ1-2, with TRBD1 as a possible D gene (5 bases). CDR3 nucleotides: TGTGCCAGCAGTTACGGGGGGTCGGACTATGGCTACACCTTC. Translating gives CASSYGGSDYGYTF.